This T cell receptor beta chain was obtained from a study of blood T cells in healthy people across ages. CDR1 SQVTM and CDR2 ANQGSEA come from the germline V gene. V was trimmed by 3 bases and J by 1 base, leaving 13 bases between them. The CDR3 consists of 15 residues. This clonotype came up a few times. Staff drew about 10 milliliters of peripheral blood from each donor. Primers used in a second PCR of about 6 to 11 cycles were a sample-barcoded 5' primer and a J-beta primer mix. A template-switch adaptor containing 12 random nucleotides labeled each cDNA molecule. Using its own MiXCR run on the 5' RACE reads, TCRdb lists one record per CDR3 protein. The repertoire holds about 1.5 million distinct CDR3 sequences, with less than 45% as singletons.

This sequence joins TRBV29-1 and TRBJ2-1; D is unresolved. This receptor was obtained from a woman between 18 and 29 years old in good health. The source material was blood. CDR3: CSVEVMRISYNEQFF. For the CDR3, the DNA is TGCAGCGTTGAGGTTATGAGGATTTCCTACAATGAGCAGTTCTTC.